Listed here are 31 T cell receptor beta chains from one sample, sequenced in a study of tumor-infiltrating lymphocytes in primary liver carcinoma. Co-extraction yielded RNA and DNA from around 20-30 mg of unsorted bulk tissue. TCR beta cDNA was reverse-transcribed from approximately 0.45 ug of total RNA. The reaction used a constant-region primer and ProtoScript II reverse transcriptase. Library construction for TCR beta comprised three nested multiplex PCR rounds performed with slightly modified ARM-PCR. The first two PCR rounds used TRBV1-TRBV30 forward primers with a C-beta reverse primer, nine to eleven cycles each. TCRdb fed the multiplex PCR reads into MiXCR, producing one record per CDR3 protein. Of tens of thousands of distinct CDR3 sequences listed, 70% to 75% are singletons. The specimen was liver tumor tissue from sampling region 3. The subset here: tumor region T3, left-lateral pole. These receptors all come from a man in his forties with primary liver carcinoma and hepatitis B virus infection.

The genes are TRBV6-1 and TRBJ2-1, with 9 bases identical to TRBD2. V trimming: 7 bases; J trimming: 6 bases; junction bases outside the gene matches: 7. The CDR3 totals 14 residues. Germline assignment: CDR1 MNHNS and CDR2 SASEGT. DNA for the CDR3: TGTGCCAGCACCGTGACTAGCGGTTGCAATGAGCAGTTCTTC. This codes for CASTVTSGCNEQFF.

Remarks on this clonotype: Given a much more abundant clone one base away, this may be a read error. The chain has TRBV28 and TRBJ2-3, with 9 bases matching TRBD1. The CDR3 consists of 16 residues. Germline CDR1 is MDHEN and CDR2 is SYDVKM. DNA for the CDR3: TGTGCCAGTGGGGACAGGGTCTTATCTAGCACAGATATGCAGTATTTT. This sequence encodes CASGDRVLSSTDMQYF.

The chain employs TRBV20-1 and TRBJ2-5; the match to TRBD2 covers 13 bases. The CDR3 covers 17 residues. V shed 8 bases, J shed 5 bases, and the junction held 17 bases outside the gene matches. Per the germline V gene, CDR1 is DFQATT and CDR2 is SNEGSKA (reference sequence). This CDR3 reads CSTHGTSGTQRRETQYF. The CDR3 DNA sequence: TGCAGTACTCACGGGACTAGCGGGACTCAGAGGCGGGAGACCCAGTACTTC.

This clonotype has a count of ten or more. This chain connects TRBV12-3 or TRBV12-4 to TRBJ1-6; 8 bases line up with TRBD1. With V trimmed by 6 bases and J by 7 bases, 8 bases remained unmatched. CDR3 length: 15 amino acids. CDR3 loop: CASSRGQGANSPLHF. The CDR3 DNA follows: TGTGCCAGCAGCCGTGGACAGGGCGCGAATTCACCCCTCCACTTT.

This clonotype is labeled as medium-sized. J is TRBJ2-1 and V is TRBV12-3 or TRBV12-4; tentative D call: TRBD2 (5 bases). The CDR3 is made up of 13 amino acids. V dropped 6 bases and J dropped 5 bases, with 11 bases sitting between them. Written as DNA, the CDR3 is TGTGCCAGCAGCTGGAGAGCGGACAATGAGCAGTTCTTC. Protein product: CASSWRADNEQFF.

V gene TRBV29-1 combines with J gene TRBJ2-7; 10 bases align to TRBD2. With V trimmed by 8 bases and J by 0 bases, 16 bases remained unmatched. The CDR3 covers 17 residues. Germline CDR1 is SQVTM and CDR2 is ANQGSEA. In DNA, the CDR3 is TGCAGCATTTTAGCGGGAGGAGTGTTAGGTAGCTCCTACGAGCAGTACTTC. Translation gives CSILAGGVLGSSYEQYF.

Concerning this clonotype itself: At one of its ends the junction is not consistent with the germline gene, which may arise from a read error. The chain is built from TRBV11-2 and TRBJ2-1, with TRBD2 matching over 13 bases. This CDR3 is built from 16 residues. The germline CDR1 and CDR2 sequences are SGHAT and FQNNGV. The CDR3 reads CASSLEGTSGMDEQFF. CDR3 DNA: TGTGCGAGCAGCTTAGAAGGGACTAGCGGGATGGATGAGCAATTCTTC.

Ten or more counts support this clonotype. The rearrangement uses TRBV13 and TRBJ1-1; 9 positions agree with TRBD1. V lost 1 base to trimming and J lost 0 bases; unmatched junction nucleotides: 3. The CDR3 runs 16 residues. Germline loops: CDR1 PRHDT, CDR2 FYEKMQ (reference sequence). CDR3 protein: CASSLAGTGMNTEAFF. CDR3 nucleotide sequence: TGTGCCAGCAGCTTAGCGGGGACAGGGATGAACACTGAAGCTTTCTTT. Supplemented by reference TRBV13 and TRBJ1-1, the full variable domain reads AAGVIQSPRHLIKEKRETATLKCYPIPRHDTVYWYQQGPGQDPQFLISFYEKMQSDKGSIPDRFSAQQFSDYHSELNMSSLELGDSALYFCASSLAGTGMNTEAFFGQGTRLTVV.

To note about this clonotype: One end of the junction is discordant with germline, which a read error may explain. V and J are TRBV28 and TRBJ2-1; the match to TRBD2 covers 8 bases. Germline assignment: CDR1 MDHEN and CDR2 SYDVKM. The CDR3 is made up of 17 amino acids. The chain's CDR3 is CANSLHYGLARVDEQFF. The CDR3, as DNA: TGTGCCAACAGTCTACATTATGGACTAGCAAGGGTAGATGAGCAGTTCTTC.

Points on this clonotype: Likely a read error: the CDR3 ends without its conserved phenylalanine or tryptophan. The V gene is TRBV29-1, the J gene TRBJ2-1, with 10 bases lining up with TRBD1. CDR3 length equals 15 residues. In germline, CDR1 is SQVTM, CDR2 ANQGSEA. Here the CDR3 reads CIVERRDRGYNEQFS. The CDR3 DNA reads TGCATCGTTGAACGCCGGGACAGGGGTTACAATGAGCAGTTCTCC.

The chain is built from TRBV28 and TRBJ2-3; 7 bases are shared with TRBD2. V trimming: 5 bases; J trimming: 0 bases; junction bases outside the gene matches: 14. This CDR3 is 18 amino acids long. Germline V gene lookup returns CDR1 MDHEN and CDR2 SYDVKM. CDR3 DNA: TGTGCCAGCAGTCATTGTGCGGGAGAGGCCCTGAGCACAGATACGCAGTATTTT. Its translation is CASSHCAGEALSTDTQYF.

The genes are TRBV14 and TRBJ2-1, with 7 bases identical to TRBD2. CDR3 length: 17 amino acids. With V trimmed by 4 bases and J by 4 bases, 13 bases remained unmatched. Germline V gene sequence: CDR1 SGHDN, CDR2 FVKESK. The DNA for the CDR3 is TGTGCCAGCAGCCCCTCACCACGCGGGAGAGGTTACAATGAGCAGTTCTTC. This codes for CASSPSPRGRGYNEQFF.

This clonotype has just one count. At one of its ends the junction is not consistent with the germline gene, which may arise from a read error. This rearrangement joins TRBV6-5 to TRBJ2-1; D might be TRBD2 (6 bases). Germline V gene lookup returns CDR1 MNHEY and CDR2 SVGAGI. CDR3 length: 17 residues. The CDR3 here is CASSYSREGGSHNEQFF. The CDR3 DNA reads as TGTGCCAGCAGTTACTCGCGGGAAGGCGGCTCCCACAATGAGCAGTTCTTC.

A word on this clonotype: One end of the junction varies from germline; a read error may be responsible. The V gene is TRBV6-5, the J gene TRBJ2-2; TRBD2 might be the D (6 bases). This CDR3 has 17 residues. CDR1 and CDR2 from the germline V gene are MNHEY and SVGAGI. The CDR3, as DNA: TGTGCCAGCAGTCTTCGTCCACCTGGAGTGAACACCGGGGGGCTGTTTTTT. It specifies CASSLRPPGVNTGGLFF.

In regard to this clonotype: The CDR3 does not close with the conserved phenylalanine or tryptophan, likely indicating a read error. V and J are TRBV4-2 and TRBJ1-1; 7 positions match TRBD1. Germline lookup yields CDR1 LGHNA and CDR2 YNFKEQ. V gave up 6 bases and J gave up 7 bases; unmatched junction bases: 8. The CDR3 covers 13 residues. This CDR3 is CASSHPTGDEAFI. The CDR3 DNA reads TGTGCCAGCAGTCACCCCACAGGGGATGAAGCTTTCATT.

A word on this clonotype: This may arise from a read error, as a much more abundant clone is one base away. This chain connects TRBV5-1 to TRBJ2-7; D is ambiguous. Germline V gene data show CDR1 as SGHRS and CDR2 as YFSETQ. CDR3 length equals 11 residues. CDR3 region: CASRSGYERYF. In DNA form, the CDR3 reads TGCGCCAGCAGATCAGGCTACGAGCGGTACTTC. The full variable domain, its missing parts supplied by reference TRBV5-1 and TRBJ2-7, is KAGVTQTPRYLIKTRGQQVTLSCSPISGHRSVSWYQQTPGQGLQFLFEYFSETQRNKGNFPGRFSGRQFSNSRSEMNVSTLELGDSALYLCASRSGYERYFGPGTRLTVT.

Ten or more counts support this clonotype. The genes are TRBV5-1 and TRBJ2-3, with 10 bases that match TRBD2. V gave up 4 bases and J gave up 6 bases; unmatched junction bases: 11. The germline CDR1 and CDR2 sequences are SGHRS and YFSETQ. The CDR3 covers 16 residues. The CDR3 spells CASSPGLADLGDTQYF. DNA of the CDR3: TGCGCCAGCAGCCCAGGACTAGCGGATTTGGGCGATACGCAGTATTTT.

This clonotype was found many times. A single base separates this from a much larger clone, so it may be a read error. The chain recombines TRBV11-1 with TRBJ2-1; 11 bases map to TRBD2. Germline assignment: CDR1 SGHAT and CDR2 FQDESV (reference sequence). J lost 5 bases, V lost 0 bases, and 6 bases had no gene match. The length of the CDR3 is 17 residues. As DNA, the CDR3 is TGTGCCAGCAGCTTAGCCCGTCTGGGACTAGCGGACAATGAGCAGTTCTTC. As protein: CASSLARLGLADNEQFF.

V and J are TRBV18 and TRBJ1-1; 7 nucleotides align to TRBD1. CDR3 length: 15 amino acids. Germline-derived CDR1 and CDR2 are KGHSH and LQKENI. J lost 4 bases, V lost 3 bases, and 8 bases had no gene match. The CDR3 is CASSPELQGITEAFF. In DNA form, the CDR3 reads TGTGCCAGCTCACCGGAATTACAGGGGATCACTGAAGCTTTCTTT.

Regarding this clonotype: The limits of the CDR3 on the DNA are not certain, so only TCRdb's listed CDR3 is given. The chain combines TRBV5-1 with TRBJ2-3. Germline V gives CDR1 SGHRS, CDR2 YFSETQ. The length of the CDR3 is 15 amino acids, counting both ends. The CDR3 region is CASSVGQGNTDTQYF.

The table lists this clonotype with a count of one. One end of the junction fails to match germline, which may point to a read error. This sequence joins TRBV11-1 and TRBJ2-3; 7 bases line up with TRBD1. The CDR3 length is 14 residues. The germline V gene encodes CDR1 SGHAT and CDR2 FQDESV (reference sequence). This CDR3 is CASNRDSARDTPYF. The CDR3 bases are TGTGCCAGTAACCGGGACAGTGCCCGAGATACGCCGTATTTT.

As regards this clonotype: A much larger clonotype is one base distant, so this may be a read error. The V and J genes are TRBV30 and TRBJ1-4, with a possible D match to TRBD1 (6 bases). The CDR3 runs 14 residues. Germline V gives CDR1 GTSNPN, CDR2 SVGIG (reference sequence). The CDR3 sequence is CVWTTSRGGEKLFF. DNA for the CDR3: TGTGTCTGGACCACCTCCAGGGGAGGGGAAAAACTGTTTTTT.

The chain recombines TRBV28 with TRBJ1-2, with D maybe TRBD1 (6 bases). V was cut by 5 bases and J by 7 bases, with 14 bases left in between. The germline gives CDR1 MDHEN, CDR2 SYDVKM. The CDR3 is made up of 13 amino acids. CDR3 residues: CASSIDRRGGYTF. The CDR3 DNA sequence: TGTGCCAGCAGTATAGACAGGAGGGGTGGCTACACCTTC.

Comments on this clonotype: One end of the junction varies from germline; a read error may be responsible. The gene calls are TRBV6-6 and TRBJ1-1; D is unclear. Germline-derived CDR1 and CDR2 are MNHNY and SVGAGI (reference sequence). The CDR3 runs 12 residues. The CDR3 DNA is TGTGCTAGCAGTTGCGGGCCCACCGAAGCTTTCTTT. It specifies CASSCGPTEAFF.

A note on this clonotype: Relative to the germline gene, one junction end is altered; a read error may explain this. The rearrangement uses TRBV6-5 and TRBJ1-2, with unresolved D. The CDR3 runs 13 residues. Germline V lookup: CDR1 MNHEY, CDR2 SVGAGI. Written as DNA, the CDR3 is TGTGCCAGCAGACTAGCGACTAACTATGGCCACACCTTC. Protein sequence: CASRLATNYGHTF.

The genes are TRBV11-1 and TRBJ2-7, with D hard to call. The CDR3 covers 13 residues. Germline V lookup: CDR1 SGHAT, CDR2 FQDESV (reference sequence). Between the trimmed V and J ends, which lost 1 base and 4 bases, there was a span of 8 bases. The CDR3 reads CASSLGSPYEQYF. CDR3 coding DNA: TGTGCCAGCAGCTTAGGATCCCCATACGAGCAGTACTTC.

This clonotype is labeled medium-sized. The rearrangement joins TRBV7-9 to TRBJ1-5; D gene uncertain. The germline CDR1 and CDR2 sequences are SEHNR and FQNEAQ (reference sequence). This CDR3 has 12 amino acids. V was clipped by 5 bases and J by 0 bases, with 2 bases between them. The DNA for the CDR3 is TGTGCCAGCAGCCCTAGCAATCAGCCCCAGCATTTT. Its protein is CASSPSNQPQHF.

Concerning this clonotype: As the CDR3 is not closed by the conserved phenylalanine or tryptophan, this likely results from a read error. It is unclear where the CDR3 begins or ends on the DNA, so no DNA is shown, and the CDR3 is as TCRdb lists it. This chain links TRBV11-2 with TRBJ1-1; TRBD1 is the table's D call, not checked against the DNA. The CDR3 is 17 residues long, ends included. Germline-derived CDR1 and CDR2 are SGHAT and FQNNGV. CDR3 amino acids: CASSRMGGQGFGTETFS.

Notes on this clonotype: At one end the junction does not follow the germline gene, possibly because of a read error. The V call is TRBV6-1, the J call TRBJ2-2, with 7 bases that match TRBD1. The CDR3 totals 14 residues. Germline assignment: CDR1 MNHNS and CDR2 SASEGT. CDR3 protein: CARSTLGTAGELFF. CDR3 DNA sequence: TGTGCCAGAAGTACCCTCGGGACAGCCGGGGAGCTATTTTTT.

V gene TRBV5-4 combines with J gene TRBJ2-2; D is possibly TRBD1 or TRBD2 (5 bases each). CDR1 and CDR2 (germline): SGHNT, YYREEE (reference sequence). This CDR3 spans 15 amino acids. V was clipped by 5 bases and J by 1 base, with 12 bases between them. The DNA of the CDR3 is TGTGCCAGCAGTTTTGGGGGACGGAACACCGGGGAGCTGTTTTTT. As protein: CASSFGGRNTGELFF.

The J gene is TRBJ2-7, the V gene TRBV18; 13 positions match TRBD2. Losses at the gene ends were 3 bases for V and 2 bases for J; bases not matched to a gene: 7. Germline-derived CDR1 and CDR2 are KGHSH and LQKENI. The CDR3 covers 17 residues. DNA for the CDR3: TGTGCCAGCTCACCTCCGGGACTAGCGGGACCCGCCTACGAGCAGTACTTC. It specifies CASSPPGLAGPAYEQYF. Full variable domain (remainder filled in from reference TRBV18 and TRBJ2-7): NAGVMQNPRHLVRRRGQEARLRCSPMKGHSHVYWYRQLPEEGLKFMVYLQKENIIDESGMPKERFSAEFPKEGPSILRIQQVVRGDSAAYFCASSPPGLAGPAYEQYFGPGTRLTVT.